Below are 11 T cell receptor beta chains sequenced from a single sample in a study of shared T cell receptors in the human thymus. Profiling relied on immunoSEQ multiplex PCR, and the TCRdb table lists in-frame clones only, not all of them. Among around 730,000 clones, 75% to 90% were seen once, and the ten largest hold under 0.012%. The data were also submitted as part of a second study, on human thymus T cells.

What was sequenced was thymocytes. Receptors were obtained from a girl younger than two with a congenital heart defect.

The chain carries TRBV19 and TRBJ1-1; TRBD1 agrees at 7 bases. Per the germline V gene, CDR1 is LNHDA and CDR2 is SQIVND (reference sequence). Trimming took 6 bases from V and 8 from J; bases not matched to a gene: 9. The CDR3 contains 13 residues. CDR3 nucleotide sequence: TGTGCCAGTAGCCGAGACAGGGAGCTAGAAGCTTTCTTT. As protein: CASSRDRELEAFF.

V usage is TRBV5-5 and J usage is TRBJ1-4, with TRBD1 matching 9 bases. Per the germline V gene, CDR1 is SGHKS and CDR2 is YYEKEE (reference sequence). The CDR3 extends over 14 amino acids. V was pared by 5 bases and J by 6 bases, with 5 bases of the junction left unmatched. The CDR3 region has the DNA TGTGCCAGCAGTGAACAGGGGGCACATGAAAAACTGTTTTTT. This encodes CASSEQGAHEKLFF.

This chain links TRBV5-4 with TRBJ1-1; no clear D. Germline V gives CDR1 SGHNT, CDR2 YYREEE (reference sequence). The germline V and J ends were trimmed by 4 bases and 0 bases, with 13 bases remaining between them. The CDR3 loop spans 15 amino acids. CDR3 bases: TGTGCCAGCAGCACGTCGGAACAGATGAACACTGAAGCTTTCTTT. Its translation: CASSTSEQMNTEAFF.

The chain joins TRBV29-1 to TRBJ2-3; 14 positions match TRBD2. The germline V gene encodes CDR1 SQVTM and CDR2 ANQGSEA. The CDR3 is 16 residues long. Losses at the gene ends were 7 bases for V and 2 bases for J; bases not matched to a gene: 8. CDR3 DNA sequence: TGCAGCGCGGGACTAGCGGGGGAGACGCTCACAGATACGCAGTATTTT. Translated: CSAGLAGETLTDTQYF.

The chain recombines TRBV5-4 with TRBJ1-6, with D maybe TRBD1 (6 bases). V lost 0 bases and J 9 bases, leaving 25 bases between the germline ends. CDR3 length: 19 residues. Germline CDR1 is SGHNT and CDR2 is YYREEE (reference sequence). The CDR3 region has the DNA TGTGCCAGCAGCTTGGCTAGGACAACTGGTGGGAGAGGGGGTTCACCCCTCCACTTT. Its translation is CASSLARTTGGRGGSPLHF.

V is TRBV20-1 and J is TRBJ1-2; D is unclear. The CDR3 totals 11 residues. Trimming left V 3 bases short and J 8 bases short, with 10 bases between. Germline CDR1 reads DFQATT; CDR2 reads SNEGSKA (reference sequence). CDR3 loop: CSARPPGGYTF. The CDR3 DNA is TGCAGTGCTAGGCCACCAGGCGGCTACACCTTC.

The chain carries TRBV10-3 and TRBJ1-2; 8 bases agree with TRBD1. CDR1 and CDR2 (germline): ENHRY, SYGVKD. The CDR3 loop spans 15 amino acids. V lost 2 bases and J lost 6; bases outside the gene matches: 8. The DNA for the CDR3 is TGTGCCATCAGTGAGCCCGAGGACAGGGTGAATGGCTACACCTTC. It is translated as CAISEPEDRVNGYTF.

This clone appeared a few times. The CDR3 DNA reads TGTGCTAGCAGCCGAACCAGACCGAGCGAAAATTCACCCCTCCACTTT. It is translated as CASSRTRPSENSPLHF. This chain connects TRBV12-5 to TRBJ1-6; D is unclear. The CDR3 covers 16 residues. Germline CDR1 LGHNT, CDR2 FRNRAP. V was trimmed by 9 bases and J by 7 bases, leaving 22 bases between them.

The CDR3 spells CASSEAASGTSGGAGYNEQFF. In DNA, the CDR3 is TGTGCCAGCAGTGAAGCGGCATCGGGGACTAGCGGGGGGGCCGGCTACAATGAGCAGTTCTTC. The chain carries TRBV2 and TRBJ2-1, with 16 positions matching TRBD2. V lost 0 bases and J lost 3; bases outside the gene matches: 11. The germline V gene has CDR1 SNHLY and CDR2 FYNNEI. This CDR3 has 21 amino acids.

V gene TRBV14 combines with J gene TRBJ1-6; D gene uncertain. Trimming stripped 0 bases from V and 5 bases from J, with 14 bases between. Looked up from germline, CDR1 is SGHDN and CDR2 is FVKESK. This CDR3 region has 17 residues. CDR3 protein: CASSQDTEPDDNSPLHF. The DNA of the CDR3 is TGTGCCAGCAGCCAAGACACGGAGCCAGATGATAATTCACCCCTCCACTTT. Full variable domain (outside the CDR3, taken from reference TRBV14 and TRBJ1-6): EAGVTQFPSHSVIEKGQTVTLRCDPISGHDNLYWYRRVMGKEIKFLLHFVKESKQDESGMPNNRFLAERTGGTYSTLKVQPAELEDSGVYFCASSQDTEPDDNSPLHFGNGTRLTVT.

This chain joins TRBV9 and TRBJ1-2; the D gene is possibly TRBD1 (5 bases). V dropped 0 bases and J dropped 4 bases, with 10 bases sitting between them. The CDR3 sequence is 14 residues long. Germline lookup yields CDR1 SGDLS and CDR2 YYNGEE. CDR3 sequence: CASSVDGGGYGYTF. In DNA, the CDR3 is TGTGCCAGCAGCGTAGACGGGGGTGGCTATGGCTACACCTTC.